This T cell receptor (beta chain) was documented in a study of a mutant IDH1 vaccine in newly diagnosed glioma. The overall study: Eight vaccine injections were given to patients in weeks 1, 3, 5, 7, 11, 15, 19 and 23. In some groups vaccination began 4-6 weeks post-radiotherapy; others received it with temozolomide.

Time point defined: week 23, last vaccination. The investigators gave 300 ug of mutant IDH1 20-mer peptide in each vaccine dose, together with topical imiquimod. Clones were read by immunoSEQ multiplex PCR, and TCRdb kept only the in-frame ones, dropping some. The sample records about 67,000 clones, nearly 85% being singletons. About this clone itself: The antigen is not known.

Trimming removed 8 bases from V and 6 bases from J, with 16 bases in between. The CDR3 contains 13 residues. Looked up from germline, CDR1 is MNHEY and CDR2 is SVGAGI. The source of this sequence is a man younger than 35 with glioma. The chain employs TRBV6-5 and TRBJ1-2; weak D call: TRBD1 (6 bases). Material: PBMCs, obtained from a glioma patient whose treatment included an IDH1 peptide vaccine. The CDR3 nucleotides are TGTGCCAGCTACAAGGGGGGAACAGATGGCTACACCTTC. Its translation: CASYKGGTDGYTF.